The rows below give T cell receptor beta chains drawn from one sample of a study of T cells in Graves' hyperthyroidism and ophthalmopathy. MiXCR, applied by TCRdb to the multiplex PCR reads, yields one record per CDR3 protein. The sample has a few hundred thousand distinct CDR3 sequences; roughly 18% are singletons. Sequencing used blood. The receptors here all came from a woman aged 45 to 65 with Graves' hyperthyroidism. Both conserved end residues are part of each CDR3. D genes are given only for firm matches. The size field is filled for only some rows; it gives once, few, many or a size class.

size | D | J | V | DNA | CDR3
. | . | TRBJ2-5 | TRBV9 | TGTGCCAGCAGCTTGGAACTAACCGGGGTAGGCAGAGAGACCCAGTACTTC | CASSLELTGVGRETQYF
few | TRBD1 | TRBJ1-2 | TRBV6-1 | TGTGCCAGCACCAGAATGGGACAGTACTATGGCTACACCTTC | CASTRMGQYYGYTF
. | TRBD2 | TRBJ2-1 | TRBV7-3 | TGTGCCAGCAGCCCCGCCGGGGGGTGGGGCAATGAGCAGTTCTTC | CASSPAGGWGNEQFF
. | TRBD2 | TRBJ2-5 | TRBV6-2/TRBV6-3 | TGTGCCAGCAGGAAAGCGGGGGGGCTCCAAGAGACCCAGTACTTC | CASRKAGGLQETQYF
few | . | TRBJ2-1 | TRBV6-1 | TGTGCCAGCAGTCCGGACTCAGGCGTTTCCTACAATGAGCAGTTCTTC | CASSPDSGVSYNEQFF
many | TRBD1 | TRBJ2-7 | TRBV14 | TGTGCCAGCAGCTCACACGATACAGGGGACGAGCAGTACTTC | CASSSHDTGDEQYF
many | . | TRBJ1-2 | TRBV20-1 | TGCAGTGCTGCTGACGGAGACTATGGCTACACCTTC | CSAADGDYGYTF
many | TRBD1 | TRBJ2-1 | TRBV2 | TGTGCCAGCAGACGACCGACAGGGTATTCGGTCGACAATGAGCAGTTCTTC | CASRRPTGYSVDNEQFF
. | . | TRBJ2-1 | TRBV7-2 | TGTGCCAGCACCTGGGGGGGCGCACCCGAGCAGTTCTTC | CASTWGGAPEQFF
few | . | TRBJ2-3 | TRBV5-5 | TGTGCCAGCAGCAACAACGGACCTTACACAGATACGCAGTATTTT | CASSNNGPYTDTQYF
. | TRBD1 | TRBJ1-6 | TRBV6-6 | TGTGCCAGCAGTTACTCTGCACAGGGGTTTAATTCACCCCTCCACTTT | CASSYSAQGFNSPLHF
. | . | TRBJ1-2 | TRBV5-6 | TGTGCCAGCAGCTTGGAATCGGGTTATGGCTACACCTTC | CASSLESGYGYTF
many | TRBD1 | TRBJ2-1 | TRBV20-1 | TGCAGTGCTCCGGGACAGCACTACAATGAGCAGTTCTTC | CSAPGQHYNEQFF
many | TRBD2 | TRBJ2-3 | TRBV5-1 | TGCGCCAGCAGCTTCGGGGAGGGAGCTTATACGCAGTATTTT | CASSFGEGAYTQYF
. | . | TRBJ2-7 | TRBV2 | TGTGCCAGCACTGACCCAGCGGGTAACGAGCAGTACTTC | CASTDPAGNEQYF
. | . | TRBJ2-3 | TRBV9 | TGTGCCAGCAGCGTCTTGGGGGGCTATACAGATACGCAGTATTTT | CASSVLGGYTDTQYF
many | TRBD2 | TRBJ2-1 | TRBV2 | TGTGCCAGCAGTGTCGACTTAGCGGGGGGCCAGGATGAGCAGTTCTTC | CASSVDLAGGQDEQFF
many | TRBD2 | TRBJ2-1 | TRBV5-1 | TGCGCCAGCATGACTAGCGGGAGTGGAGTAGGCAATGAGCAGTTCTTC | CASMTSGSGVGNEQFF
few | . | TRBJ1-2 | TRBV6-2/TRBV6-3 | TGTGCCAGCAGCGACGACAGGAACTATGGCTACACCTTC | CASSDDRNYGYTF
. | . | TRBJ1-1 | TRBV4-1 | TGCGCCAGCAGCCAAGATCCAGGGGTGGTTGAAGCTTTCTTT | CASSQDPGVVEAFF
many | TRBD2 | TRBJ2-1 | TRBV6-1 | TGTGCCAGCAGTTCGCGGGGACTAGCGGGACGCCACAATGAGCAGTTCTTC | CASSSRGLAGRHNEQFF
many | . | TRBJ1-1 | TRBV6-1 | TGTGCCAGCATCGGAGACAGCGGGAACACTGAAGCTTTCTTT | CASIGDSGNTEAFF
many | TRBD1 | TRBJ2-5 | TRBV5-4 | TGTGCCAGCAGCCCGGGGGACAGGGACCAAGAGACCCAGTACTTC | CASSPGDRDQETQYF
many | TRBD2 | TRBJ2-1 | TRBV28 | TGTGCCAGCAGTCCCGGGACTAGCCGCAATGAGCAGTTCTTC | CASSPGTSRNEQFF
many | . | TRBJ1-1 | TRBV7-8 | TGTGCCAGCAGCTTATCAGGTCGGCAGAAGGAAGCTTTCTTT | CASSLSGRQKEAFF
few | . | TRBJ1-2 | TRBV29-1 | TGCAGCGTTGAAGTTAATCAGGGGACCTATGGCTACACCTTC | CSVEVNQGTYGYTF
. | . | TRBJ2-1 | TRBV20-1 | TGCAGTGCTACTCCCTCGGGACGGTTACTATACAATGAGCAGTTCTTC | CSATPSGRLLYNEQFF
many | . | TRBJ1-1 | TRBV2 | TGTGCCAGCAGTGAAAGGGGGGCGAACACTGAAGCTTTCTTT | CASSERGANTEAFF
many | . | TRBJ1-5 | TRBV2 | TGTGCCAGCAACCCGGGAGCCTCCGATCAGCCCCAGCATTTT | CASNPGASDQPQHF
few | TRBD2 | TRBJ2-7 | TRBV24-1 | TGTGCCACCAGTGATCGGACTAGCGGGATCTACGAGCAGTACTTC | CATSDRTSGIYEQYF
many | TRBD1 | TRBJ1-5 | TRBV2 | TGTGCCAGCAGTGCTAACGGACAGGTTAGTCAGCCCCAGCATTTT | CASSANGQVSQPQHF
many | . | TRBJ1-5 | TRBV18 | TGTGCCAGCTCACCAGGGTCCAGGGGCCAGCCCCAGCATTTT | CASSPGSRGQPQHF
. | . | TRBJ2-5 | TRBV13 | TGTGCCAGCAGCTCCTCGGACCAAGAAGAGACCCAGTACTTC | CASSSSDQEETQYF
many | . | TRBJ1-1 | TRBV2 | TGTGCCAGCAGTCACACAAAGGACGATTGGGACACTGAAGCTTTCTTT | CASSHTKDDWDTEAFF
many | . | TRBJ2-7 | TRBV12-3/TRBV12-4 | TGTGCCAGCAGTTTAGCGGCAGACGCCGGCGAGCAGTACTTC | CASSLAADAGEQYF
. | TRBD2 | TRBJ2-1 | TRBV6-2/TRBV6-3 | TGTGCCAGCAGCCGGGCCGGCGGGGGTAATGAGCAGTTCTTC | CASSRAGGGNEQFF
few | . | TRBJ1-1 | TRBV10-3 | TGTGCCATCAGTGAGTCTGAGGGGAACACTGAAGCTTTCTTT | CAISESEGNTEAFF
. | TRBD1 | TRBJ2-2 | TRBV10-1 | TGCGCCAGCAGTGATCCCAGGACAGGGCCCGGGGAGCTGTTTTTT | CASSDPRTGPGELFF
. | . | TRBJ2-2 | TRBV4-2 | TGTGCCAGCAGTTTTTACACCGGGGAGCTGTTTTTT | CASSFYTGELFF
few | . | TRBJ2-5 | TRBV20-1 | TGCAGTGCCCCCCCGGGTGAGACCCAGTACTTC | CSAPPGETQYF
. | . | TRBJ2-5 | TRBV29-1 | TGCAGCGTCCCCCGGGGAGGCCCAGAGACCCAGTACTTC | CSVPRGGPETQYF
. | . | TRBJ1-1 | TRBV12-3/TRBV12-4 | TGTGCCTCTTCATCACGGGCCATCCCTGAAGCTTTCTTT | CASSSRAIPEAFF
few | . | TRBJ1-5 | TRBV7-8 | TGTGCCAGCAGCTTAGGGGGGGGGGGATACGGCAATCAGCCCCAGCATTTT | CASSLGGGGYGNQPQHF
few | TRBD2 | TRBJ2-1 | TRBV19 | TGTGCCAGTAGTACAGGACTAGCGGGAGGGAGCTCCTACAATGAGCAGTTCTTC | CASSTGLAGGSSYNEQFF
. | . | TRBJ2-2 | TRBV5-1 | TGCGCCAGCAGCTTGGTTTCAGACTCGAACACCGGGGAGCTGTTTTTT | CASSLVSDSNTGELFF
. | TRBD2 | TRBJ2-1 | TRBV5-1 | TGCGCCAGCAGCTTGGGGGTAGCGGGGGGCCCTCCCCTTACAGTCTACAATGAGCAGTTCTTC | CASSLGVAGGPPLTVYNEQFF
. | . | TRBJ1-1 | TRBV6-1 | TGTGCCAGCAGTACCCCTAGCGACACGAACACCGAAGCTTTCTTT | CASSTPSDTNTEAFF
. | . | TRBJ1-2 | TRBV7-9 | TGTGCCAGCAGCTTAGCCGTAGTTGGCTACACCTTC | CASSLAVVGYTF
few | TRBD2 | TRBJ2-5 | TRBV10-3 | TGTGCCATCAGCCCGACTAGCGGGCAAGAGACCCAGTACTTC | CAISPTSGQETQYF
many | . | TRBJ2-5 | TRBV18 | TGTGCCAGCTCACTCCGGAGGGATCGCGAGACCCAGTACTTC | CASSLRRDRETQYF
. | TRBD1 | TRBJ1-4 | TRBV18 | TGTGTCAGCTCATCTTTTTCCGGACAGGGTGGTGAAAAACTGTTTTTT | CVSSSFSGQGGEKLFF